This TCR beta chain appears in the sequencing data of a study of response to subunit inactivated influenza vaccine. Via MiXCR, TCRdb re-called the RT-PCR reads, giving one row per CDR3 protein. In the table there are a few hundred thousand distinct CDR3 sequences, 9.5% to 12% of which are singletons. Germline V gives CDR1 LGHDT, CDR2 YNNKEL (reference sequence). The CDR3 runs 15 residues. J was trimmed by 3 bases and V by 0 bases; bases with no gene match: 2. V gene TRBV3-1 combines with J gene TRBJ2-7; 10 bases are a match to TRBD1. This TCR was sampled from a man in his forties or fifties who received an inactivated influenza vaccine. This material consisted of PBMCs from blood, taken roughly 45 days after vaccination. The CDR3 DNA is TGTGCCAGCAGCCAAGAGGGGGACAGGGGCTACGAGCAGTACTTC. This encodes CASSQEGDRGYEQYF.